This T cell receptor beta chain is drawn from a study of T cells after yellow fever vaccination (dated by TCRdb to about 2019). Study-level background: The SMART-Seq v4 Ultra Low Input RNA kit was used to prepare libraries from fractions with low cell numbers. To track T-cell clones before and after primary and booster YFV17D yellow fever vaccination, bulk TCR alpha and beta repertoires were sequenced longitudinally. Two healthy male donors made up the cohort, one aged 18 to 29 years and the other aged 30 to 40 years. Bulk PBMC replicates and cell subsets were isolated from blood drawn at multiple timepoints before and after both primary and secondary immunization. On the study overall, not on this receptor specifically: After the booster, most clones that had expanded after primary vaccination were detected again (about 95% of CD4 and more than 80% of CD8), suggesting broad maintenance of memory. The study included only a couple of donors, which limits how far the findings can be generalized. Computational filtering was needed because FACS-sorted repertoires could contain abundant contaminating clonotypes from the bulk population. The secondary T-cell response was weaker than the primary response but faster, peaking on day 5 instead of day 15. A small share of clonotypes was detected in both CD4 and CD8 compartments, with the overlap likely arising from convergent recombination.

V and J are truncated by 5 bases and 7 bases respectively, leaving an intervening sequence of 15 bases. Spanning cysteine to phenylalanine, the CDR3 consists of 13 amino acids. Just the 39-base CDR3 DNA is kept, in frame starting at base 1. Via the germline V gene, CDR1 is SQVTM and CDR2 ANQGSEA. TCR cDNA was made using 5'RACE template switching, a step that added a universal primer site and unique molecular identifiers. Priming of cDNA synthesis was performed from both the TCR alpha and TCR beta constant segments. Library amplification involved two PCR steps, and the second step added sample barcodes and sequencing adapters. Sequencing of libraries was performed on Illumina HiSeq 2500 (2x100 bp) or NovaSeq (2x150 bp). The source study handled its data this way. Demultiplexing of reads and collapsing into UMI consensus sequences were performed with MIGEC, and V(D)J alignment was carried out with MiXCR. Vaccine-responding clonotypes were defined with edgeR using replicate PBMC samples, requiring FDR below 0.01 and a log2 fold change above 5 up to day 15. Each bulk clonotype was labeled CD4 or CD8 based on which sequenced repertoire, CD4 or CD8, contained the clonotype at higher abundance. TCRdb reworked the public reads: Q25 trimming with fastp, MiXCR clone assembly, productive beta chains retained. When rows share a CDR3 protein, they turn into one entry using the most common DNA and genes. TCRdb's processing, not the authors' own work, is the source of the V and J calls. In all, the sample holds more than 450,000 distinct CDR3 sequences, and just over 20% of those were seen once. The biggest ten clones account for about 15% of the sample.

The treatment or condition label, read with the paper, signifies: live attenuated yellow fever vaccine strain. At each blood-draw timepoint, two biological replicates of bulk PBMCs were obtained. PBMCs were isolated from peripheral blood using a standard Ficoll-Paque protocol. TriZol was used to extract RNA from bulk PBMCs, from CD4 and CD8 fractions, and from dextramer-positive and dextramer-negative fractions. As to this clonotype: The antigen this receptor binds is unknown. The record has no base qualities; no much larger clone is one base away.

This chain is built from TRBV29-1 and TRBJ2-4, with no D gene named confidently. The origin of this receptor is a man between 18 and 29 years old who received the YFV17D yellow fever vaccine. The sequenced sample was PBMCs, obtained approximately 22 days after the first yellow fever vaccination. CDR3 protein: CSVCRTDVNIQYF. The DNA sequence follows: TGCAGCGTTTGCCGGACCGACGTGAACATTCAGTACTTC.